One sample yielded the 6 T cell receptor beta chains listed below, sequenced in a study of shared clonotypes between healthy human individuals. TCRdb keeps only in-frame clones here, not all; method: immunoSEQ multiplex PCR. Found here are about 1 million clones, around 74% of them singletons; the top ten hold roughly 1.4%. The specimen sequenced was memory CD4+ T cells sorted from blood. The subset here: CD45RA-negative fraction. These receptors came from a man aged 18 to 29 in good health.

The chain has TRBV6-5 and TRBJ1-1; no reliable D call. The length of the CDR3 is 12 residues. Trimming pared 6 bases from V and 9 bases from J, leaving 14 bases between. Germline V lookup: CDR1 MNHEY, CDR2 SVGAGI. For the CDR3, the DNA is TGTGCCAGCAGGGCCGGCGGCACACAAGCTTTCTTT. This codes for CASRAGGTQAFF.

V and J are TRBV28 and TRBJ1-2; D gene unclear. The CDR3 sequence is 13 residues long. The V and J ends lost 7 bases and 5 bases respectively, with 14 bases between them. The V gene's germline CDR1 is MDHEN and CDR2 SYDVKM. CDR3 sequence: CASTSDPKYGYTF. In nucleotides, the CDR3 is TGTGCCAGCACTTCTGACCCGAAATATGGCTACACCTTC.

This clone showed up just once. The J gene is TRBJ2-5, the V gene TRBV18, with D perhaps TRBD2 (6 bases). The CDR3 contains 14 residues. Germline lookup yields CDR1 KGHSH and CDR2 LQKENI. The V end was cut by 3 bases, the J end by 5 bases, with 13 bases between. Written as DNA, the CDR3 is TGTGCCAGCTCACCCACGACGGCGGGGGAGACCCAGTACTTC. Translating gives CASSPTTAGETQYF.

The CDR3 sequence is CASSAHLSGQGKVKLFF. CDR3 DNA sequence: TGTGCCAGCAGTGCCCACTTATCGGGACAGGGAAAGGTAAAACTGTTTTTT. The rearrangement uses TRBV25-1 and TRBJ1-4, with 9 positions matching TRBD1. The CDR3 has 17 amino acids. Germline V gives CDR1 MGHDK, CDR2 SYGVNS. Trimming cost V 4 bases and J 10 bases; bases outside gene matches: 16. The full variable domain, its missing parts supplied by reference TRBV25-1 and TRBJ1-4, is EADIYQTPRYLVIGTGKKITLECSQTMGHDKMYWYQQDPGMELHLIHYSYGVNSTEKGDLSSESTVSRIRTEHFPLTLESARPSHTSQYLCASSAHLSGQGKVKLFFGSGTQLSVL.

V is TRBV6-6 and J is TRBJ1-1; no firm D call. Per the germline V gene, CDR1 is MNHNY and CDR2 is SVGAGI (reference sequence). CDR3 length: 14 amino acids. V was shortened by 8 bases and J by 0 bases, with 13 bases between the two germline ends. This chain's CDR3 is CASAVRAMNTEAFF. The DNA of the CDR3 is TGTGCCAGCGCTGTTAGAGCCATGAACACTGAAGCTTTCTTT.

This clone was counted a few times. This chain uses TRBV10-3 with TRBJ2-1; 10 positions match TRBD2. Germline assignment: CDR1 ENHRY and CDR2 SYGVKD. The CDR3 is 16 amino acids. V gave up 0 bases and J gave up 7 bases; unmatched junction bases: 6. The CDR3 sequence is CAISESSGRARNEQFF. The DNA of the CDR3 is TGTGCCATCAGTGAGTCAAGCGGGAGGGCCCGAAATGAGCAGTTCTTC.